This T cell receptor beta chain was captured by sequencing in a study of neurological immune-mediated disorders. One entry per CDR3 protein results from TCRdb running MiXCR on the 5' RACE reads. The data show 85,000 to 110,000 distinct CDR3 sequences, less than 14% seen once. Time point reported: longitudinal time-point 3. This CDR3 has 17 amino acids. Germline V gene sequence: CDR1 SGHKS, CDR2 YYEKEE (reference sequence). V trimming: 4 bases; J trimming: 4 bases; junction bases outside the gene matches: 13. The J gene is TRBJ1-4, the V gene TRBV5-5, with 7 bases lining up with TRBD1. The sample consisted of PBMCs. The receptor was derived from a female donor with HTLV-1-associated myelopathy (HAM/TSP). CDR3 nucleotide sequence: TGTGCCAGCAGCACGGGACAGCCCCGTTCCGTTAATGAAAAACTGTTTTTT. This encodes CASSTGQPRSVNEKLFF.